These 5 T cell receptor beta chains share one sample of origin, sequenced in a study of T cell changes during pregnancy in multiple sclerosis. Produced via immunoSEQ multiplex PCR; TCRdb's table is partial and in-frame only. This table holds about 93,000 clones, roughly 89% found once. The specimen comprised peripheral blood, sampled after pregnancy. The receptors originated from a female donor in good health, enrolled as a control in a pregnancy study.

This clone showed up just once. This chain connects TRBV28 to TRBJ2-2; D is perhaps TRBD1 (5 bases). V lost 4 bases to trimming and J lost 5 bases, with 8 bases between them. The CDR3 has 13 residues. Germline lookup yields CDR1 MDHEN and CDR2 SYDVKM. CDR3 nucleotide sequence: TGTGCCAGCAGTTGGGGCCGGACCGGGGAGCTGTTTTTT. The encoded protein is CASSWGRTGELFF.

The chain's CDR3 is CASSYSGQRNQPQHF. DNA for the CDR3: TGTGCCAGCAGTTACTCGGGACAGAGAAATCAGCCCCAGCATTTT. This chain links TRBV6-5 with TRBJ1-5; 7 positions agree with TRBD1. The CDR3 runs 15 residues. V dropped 0 bases and J dropped 4; count of bases not matched to a gene: 3. The germline V gene encodes CDR1 MNHEY and CDR2 SVGAGI.

The genes are TRBV19 and TRBJ1-5; D possibly corresponds to TRBD1 (5 bases). This CDR3 comprises 13 residues. Deletions cut 6 bases from V and 7 bases from J, with 13 bases between. Germline V CDR1 and CDR2: LNHDA, SQIVND (reference sequence). The CDR3: CASSTRVKQPQHF. CDR3 coding DNA: TGTGCCAGTAGCACCAGGGTAAAGCAGCCCCAGCATTTT.

This chain connects TRBV28 to TRBJ1-1; D unresolved. The CDR3 covers 14 residues. Germline-derived CDR1 and CDR2 are MDHEN and SYDVKM. Trimming removed 2 bases at V and 3 bases at J, with 10 bases between. The CDR3 loop is CASSLVRLDTEAFF. The CDR3 DNA reads TGTGCCAGCAGTTTAGTGCGGTTGGACACTGAAGCTTTCTTT.

This chain connects TRBV5-6 to TRBJ1-6; 8 positions agree with TRBD1. The V gene end was trimmed by 0 bases and the J gene end by 14 bases; junction bases not matched to a gene: 7. Germline CDR1 is SGHDT and CDR2 is YYEEEE. This CDR3 contains 14 residues. The CDR3 loop reads CASSLGTGSLALHF. CDR3 nucleotides: TGTGCCAGCAGCTTGGGGACAGGGTCTTTGGCCCTCCACTTT.